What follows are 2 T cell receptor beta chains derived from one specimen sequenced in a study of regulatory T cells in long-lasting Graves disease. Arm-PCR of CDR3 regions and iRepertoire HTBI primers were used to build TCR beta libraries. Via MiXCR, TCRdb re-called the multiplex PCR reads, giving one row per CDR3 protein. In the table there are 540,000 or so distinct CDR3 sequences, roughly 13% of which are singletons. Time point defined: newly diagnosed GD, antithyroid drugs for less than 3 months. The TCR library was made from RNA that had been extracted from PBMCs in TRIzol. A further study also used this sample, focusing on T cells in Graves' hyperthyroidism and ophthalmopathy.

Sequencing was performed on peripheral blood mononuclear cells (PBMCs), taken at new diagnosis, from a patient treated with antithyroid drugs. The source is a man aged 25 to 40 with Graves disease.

This CDR3 reads CASSNRGTYEQYF. The CDR3 coding sequence is TGTGCCAGTAGTAACAGGGGAACCTACGAGCAGTACTTC. The rearrangement links TRBV19 to TRBJ2-7, with 7 bases aligning to TRBD1. This CDR3 is built from 13 residues. The V segment lost 4 bases and the J segment 2 bases; nucleotides outside the gene matches: 2. The germline V gene encodes CDR1 LNHDA and CDR2 SQIVND (reference sequence).

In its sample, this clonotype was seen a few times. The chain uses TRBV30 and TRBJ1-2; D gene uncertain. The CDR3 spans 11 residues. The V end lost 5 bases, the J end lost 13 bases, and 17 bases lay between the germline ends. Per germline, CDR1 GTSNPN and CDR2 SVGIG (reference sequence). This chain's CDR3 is CAWAQKGRSTF. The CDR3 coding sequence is TGTGCCTGGGCCCAAAAGGGTAGATCCACCTTC. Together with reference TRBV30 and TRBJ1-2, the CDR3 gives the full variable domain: SQTIHQWPATLVQPVGSPLSLECTVEGTSNPNLYWYRQAAGRGLQLLFYSVGIGQISSEVPQNLSASRPQDRQFILSSKKLLLSDSGFYLCAWAQKGRSTFGSGTRLTVV.